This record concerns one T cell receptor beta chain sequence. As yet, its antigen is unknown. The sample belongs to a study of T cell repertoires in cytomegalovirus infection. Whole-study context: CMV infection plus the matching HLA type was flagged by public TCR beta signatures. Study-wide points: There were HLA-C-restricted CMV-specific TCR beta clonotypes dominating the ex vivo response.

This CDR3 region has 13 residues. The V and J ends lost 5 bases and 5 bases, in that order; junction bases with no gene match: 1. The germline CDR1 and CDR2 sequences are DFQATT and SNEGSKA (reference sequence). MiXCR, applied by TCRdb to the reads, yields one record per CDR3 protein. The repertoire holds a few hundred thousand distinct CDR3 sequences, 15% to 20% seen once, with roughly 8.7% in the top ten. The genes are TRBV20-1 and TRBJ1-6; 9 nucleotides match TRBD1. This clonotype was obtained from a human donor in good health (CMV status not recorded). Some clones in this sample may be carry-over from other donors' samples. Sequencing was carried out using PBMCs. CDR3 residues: CSARTGDNSPLHF. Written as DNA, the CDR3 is TGCAGTGCTCGGACAGGGGATAATTCACCCCTCCACTTT.